This T cell receptor beta chain was profiled in a study of OX40 agonist ivuxolimab in advanced cancers. After removal of 5 bases from V and 0 bases from J, the junction contained 5 bases not matched to a gene. Germline CDR1 SGHAT, CDR2 FQNNGV. This CDR3 has 15 residues. Clones were read by immunoSEQ multiplex PCR, and TCRdb kept only the in-frame ones, dropping some. The table includes over 50,000 clones, 70% to 85% detected once. J is TRBJ2-7 and V is TRBV11-2, with 9 bases aligning to TRBD2. The specimen was CD4+ or CD8+ T cells sorted from blood, collected in a trial of the OX40 agonist ivuxolimab. This sequence was found in an adult with an advanced solid tumor such as melanoma, head and neck, liver or kidney cancer. The CDR3 DNA reads as TGTGCCAGCAGCGAGACTAGCGGTGACTCCTACGAGCAGTACTTC. It translates to CASSETSGDSYEQYF.